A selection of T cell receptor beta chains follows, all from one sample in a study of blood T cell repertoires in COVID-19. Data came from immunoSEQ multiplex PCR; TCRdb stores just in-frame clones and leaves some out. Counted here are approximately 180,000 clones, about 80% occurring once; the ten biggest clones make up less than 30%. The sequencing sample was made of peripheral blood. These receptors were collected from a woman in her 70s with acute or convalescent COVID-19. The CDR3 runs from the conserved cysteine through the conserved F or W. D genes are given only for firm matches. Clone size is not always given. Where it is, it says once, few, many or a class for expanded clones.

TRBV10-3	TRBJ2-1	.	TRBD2	CAIRFELAGGHEQFF	TGTGCCATCAGGTTCGAACTAGCGGGAGGGCATGAGCAGTTCTTC
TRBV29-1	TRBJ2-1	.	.	CSVDVTRQGEQFF	TGCAGCGTTGACGTGACTAGGCAGGGTGAGCAGTTCTTC
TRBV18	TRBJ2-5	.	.	CASSPPSGGQETQYF	TGTGCCAGCTCACCACCGAGCGGCGGTCAAGAGACCCAGTACTTC
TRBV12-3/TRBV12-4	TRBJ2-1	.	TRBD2	CASSLWTSGEQFF	TGTGCCAGCAGTTTATGGACTAGCGGAGAGCAGTTCTTC
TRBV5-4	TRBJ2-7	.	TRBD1	CASSSRQGSDEQYF	TGTGCCAGCAGCTCGCGACAGGGGTCGGACGAGCAGTACTTC
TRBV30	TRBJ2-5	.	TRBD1	CAWSNKGAGETQYF	TGTGCCTGGAGTAACAAGGGGGCAGGGGAGACCCAGTACTTC
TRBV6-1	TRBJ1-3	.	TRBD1	CASSEGRDSANSYF	TGTGCCAGCAGTGAAGGCCGGGACAGCGCTAACTCATATTTT
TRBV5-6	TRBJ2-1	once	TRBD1	CASSLFTGTGGIDEQFF	TGTGCCAGCAGCTTGTTTACCGGGACAGGGGGGATCGATGAGCAGTTCTTC
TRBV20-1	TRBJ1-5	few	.	CSASPTTGGSNQPQHF	TGCAGTGCTAGTCCTACGACCGGCGGGAGCAATCAGCCCCAGCATTTT
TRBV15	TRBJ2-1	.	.	CATSTKQGGFEQFF	TGTGCCACCAGCACAAAACAGGGTGGGTTTGAGCAGTTCTTC
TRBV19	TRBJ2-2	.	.	CASRGGRERFSDTGELFF	TGTGCCAGTAGGGGCGGACGGGAAAGGTTTTCGGACACCGGGGAGCTGTTTTTT
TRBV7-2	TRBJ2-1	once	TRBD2	CASSSGLAGYNEQFF	TGTGCCAGCAGCAGCGGACTAGCGGGTTACAATGAGCAGTTCTTC
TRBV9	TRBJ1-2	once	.	CASSARQAPNYGYTF	TGTGCCAGCAGCGCCCGACAGGCCCCTAACTATGGCTACACCTTC
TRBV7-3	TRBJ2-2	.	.	CASSWLANTGELFF	TGTGCCAGCAGTTGGCTAGCGAACACCGGGGAGCTGTTTTTT
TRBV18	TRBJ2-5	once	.	CASSPRPVTGTQYF	TGTGCCAGCTCACCACGTCCCGTCACAGGGACCCAGTACTTC
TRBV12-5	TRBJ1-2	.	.	CASAPGVDRGYTF	TGTGCTAGTGCCCCCGGAGTTGATCGTGGCTACACCTTC
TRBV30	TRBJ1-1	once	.	CAWSPGQNTEAFF	TGTGCCTGGAGTCCAGGGCAGAACACTGAAGCTTTCTTT
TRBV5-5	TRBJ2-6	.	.	CASSLAWGGLLSGANVLTF	TGTGCCAGCAGCTTGGCTTGGGGGGGGCTCCTCTCTGGGGCCAACGTCCTGACTTTC
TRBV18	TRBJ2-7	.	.	CASSSSYEQYF	TGTGCCAGCTCGAGTAGCTACGAGCAGTACTTC
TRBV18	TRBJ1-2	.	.	CASSPEPGDGYGYTF	TGTGCCAGCTCACCGGAACCAGGGGACGGATATGGCTACACCTTC
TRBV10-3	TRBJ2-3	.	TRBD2	CAISESAERLAGPDTQYF	TGTGCCATCAGTGAGTCCGCGGAAAGACTAGCGGGTCCGGATACGCAGTATTTT
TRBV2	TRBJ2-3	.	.	CASGGISSRTDTQYF	TGTGCCAGCGGCGGGATATCCAGTAGGACAGATACGCAGTATTTT
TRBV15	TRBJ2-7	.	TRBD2	CATSRGLGGDEQYF	TGTGCCACCAGCAGGGGACTAGGGGGGGACGAGCAGTACTTC
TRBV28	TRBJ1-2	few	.	CASSDRNYGYTF	TGTGCCAGCAGTGACAGGAACTATGGCTACACCTTC
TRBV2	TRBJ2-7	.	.	CASRVPGHRIYEQYF	TGTGCCAGCAGGGTTCCGGGACACCGAATTTACGAGCAGTACTTC
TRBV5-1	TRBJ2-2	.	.	CASSLAGWNTGELFF	TGCGCCAGCAGCTTGGCAGGGTGGAACACCGGGGAGCTGTTTTTT
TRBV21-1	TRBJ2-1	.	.	CASSKGKGTGAYNEQFF	TGTGCCAGCAGCAAAGGAAAGGGGACAGGGGCGTACAATGAGCAGTTCTTC
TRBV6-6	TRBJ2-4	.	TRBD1	CASSVQGAKNIQYF	TGTGCCAGCAGTGTACAGGGGGCCAAAAACATTCAGTACTTC
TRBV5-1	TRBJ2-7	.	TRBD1	CASSLGDRGERVQYF	TGCGCCAGCAGCTTGGGGGACAGGGGCGAACGGGTGCAGTACTTC
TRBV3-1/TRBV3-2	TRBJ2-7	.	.	CASSRSNSGLLF	TGTGCCAGCAGCCGCAGCAACAGTGGGCTCCTTTTC
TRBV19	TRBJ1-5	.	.	CASSANRNQPQHF	TGTGCCAGTAGTGCAAACAGGAACCAGCCCCAGCATTTT
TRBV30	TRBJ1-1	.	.	CAWSIWRGSSTEAFF	TGTGCCTGGAGTATATGGCGGGGTAGTTCTACTGAAGCTTTCTTT
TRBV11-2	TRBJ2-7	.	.	CASSLAGTTGRYEQYF	TGTGCCAGCAGCTTAGCCGGGACAACGGGCCGCTACGAGCAGTACTTC
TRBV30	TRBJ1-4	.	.	CAWSGTDLNEKLFF	TGTGCCTGGAGTGGAACGGACTTGAATGAAAAACTGTTTTTT
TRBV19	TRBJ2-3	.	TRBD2	CASRRPGGSTDTQYF	TGTGCCAGTAGGCGGCCGGGAGGTTCCACAGATACGCAGTATTTT
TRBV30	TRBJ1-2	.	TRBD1	CAWSRRDRVNYGYTF	TGTGCCTGGAGTAGGAGGGACAGGGTAAACTATGGCTACACCTTC
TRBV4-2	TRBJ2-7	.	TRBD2	CASSPGTSGTHTYEQYF	TGTGCCAGCAGCCCTGGGACTAGCGGGACCCACACCTACGAGCAGTACTTC